This entry lists 15 T cell receptor beta chains sequenced from one sample in a study of preoperative IRX-2 immunotherapy in early breast cancer. The protocol was immunoSEQ multiplex PCR, while the TCRdb copy is restricted to in-frame clones and leaves out a portion. The sample consists of roughly 42,000 clones, approximately 80% of them appearing once. Treatment of the sample: preoperative locoregional IRX-2 cytokine immunotherapy. The sample consisted of tumor tissue, taken after IRX-2 immunotherapy. These receptors were obtained from a human donor with breast cancer.

This clone showed up just a few times. The gene calls are TRBV14 and TRBJ2-3; D ambiguous. V was shortened by 0 bases and J by 6 bases, with 10 bases between the two germline ends. The CDR3 runs 14 residues. From germline, CDR1 is SGHDN and CDR2 FVKESK. Here the CDR3 reads CASSQEEGRDTQYF. In DNA, the CDR3 is TGTGCCAGCAGCCAAGAAGAAGGGCGGGATACGCAGTATTTT.

The chain is built from TRBV6-4 and TRBJ1-5; D is perhaps TRBD1 (6 bases). The CDR3 runs 13 residues. Trimming took off 7 bases at V and 6 bases at J, with 13 bases between the two ends. In germline, CDR1 is MRHNA, CDR2 SNTAGT. The CDR3 region is CASNTGIRQPQHF. In DNA, the CDR3 is TGTGCCAGCAATACAGGGATCCGTCAGCCCCAGCATTTT.

The chain uses TRBV5-1 and TRBJ2-7; 7 nucleotides agree with TRBD1. Germline V gives CDR1 SGHRS, CDR2 YFSETQ. The CDR3 has 15 residues. The ends lost 4 bases at V and 5 bases at J; junction bases unmatched: 12. CDR3 bases: TGCGCCAGCAGCACCGCCGGGACAGCGTCCCACGAGCAGTACTTC. This codes for CASSTAGTASHEQYF.

The chain has TRBV11-3 and TRBJ2-3; 7 positions agree with TRBD2. CDR1 SGHNT and CDR2 YENEEA come from the germline V gene. The CDR3 has 15 residues. J was trimmed by 0 bases and V by 0 bases; bases with no gene match: 0. The CDR3 bases are TGTGCCAGCAGCTTAGAGCGGGAGAGCACAGATACGCAGTATTTT. Protein sequence: CASSLERESTDTQYF.

V is TRBV15 and J is TRBJ2-1; D perhaps matches TRBD1 (5 bases). This CDR3 is built from 16 residues. The germline V and J ends were trimmed by 0 bases and 7 bases, with 16 bases remaining between them. Germline V gene data show CDR1 as LNHNV and CDR2 as YYDKDF (reference sequence). The CDR3 coding sequence is TGTGCCACCAGCAGAGATCGGGCAGGGAAGGGAAATGAGCAGTTCTTC. Encoded protein: CATSRDRAGKGNEQFF.

CDR3 nucleotides: TGTGCCAGCATCCAGCGGGGGATCAACTATGGCTACACCTTC. Protein product: CASIQRGINYGYTF. The chain is built from TRBV6-8 and TRBJ1-2; D is possibly TRBD1 (5 bases). The V and J ends lost 7 bases and 2 bases respectively, with 14 bases between them. CDR3 size: 14 residues. Germline V gene sequence: CDR1 MNHGY, CDR2 SAAAGT.

The sample holds one count of this clone. The chain links TRBV9 to TRBJ1-5; D is unclear. The V end lost 5 bases, the J end lost 11 bases, and 17 bases lay between the germline ends. This CDR3 is built from 13 residues. Germline V CDR1 and CDR2: SGDLS, YYNGEE. Written as DNA, the CDR3 is TGTGCCAGCAGTGGATTCTTCAACGAAGCCCAGCATTTT. Its protein product is CASSGFFNEAQHF.

The J gene is TRBJ2-7, the V gene TRBV7-7; D call uncertain. The CDR3 extends over 14 amino acids. Germline CDR1 is SSHAT and CDR2 is FNYEAQ (reference sequence). V dropped 4 bases and J dropped 0 bases, with 10 bases sitting between them. CDR3 region: CASSSRHSSYEQYF. As DNA, the CDR3 is TGTGCCAGCAGCTCCCGACACAGCTCCTACGAGCAGTACTTC.

A single count supports this clone. V gene TRBV6-8 combines with J gene TRBJ1-5; weak D call: TRBD1 (5 bases). V was trimmed by 8 bases and J by 6 bases, leaving 11 bases between them. The length of the CDR3 is 12 residues. Germline-derived CDR1 and CDR2 are MNHGY and SAAAGT. As DNA, the CDR3 is TGTGCCAGCGTTCAGGGTGTTCAGCCCCAGCATTTT. This gives the protein CASVQGVQPQHF.

The chain carries TRBV11-3 and TRBJ2-5, with 9 bases aligning to TRBD1. The CDR3 has 17 amino acids. V was pared by 3 bases and J by 1 base, with 9 bases of the junction left unmatched. Germline V lookup: CDR1 SGHNT, CDR2 YENEEA. The CDR3 loop reads CASSLAFPDRGQETQYF. The DNA of the CDR3 is TGTGCCAGCAGCTTGGCGTTCCCGGACAGGGGCCAAGAGACCCAGTACTTC.

The J gene is TRBJ1-6, the V gene TRBV28; 7 nucleotides match TRBD1. After removal of 10 bases from V and 7 bases from J, the junction contained 10 bases not matched to a gene. Germline V CDR1 and CDR2: MDHEN, SYDVKM. The CDR3 covers 14 residues. In DNA, the CDR3 is TGTGCCACCTCGTCACCGGGACAGAATTCACCCCTCCACTTT. Amino acids: CATSSPGQNSPLHF. Based on the CDR3 plus reference TRBV28 and TRBJ1-6, the full variable domain is DVKVTQSSRYLVKRTGEKVFLECVQDMDHENMFWYRQDPGLGLRLIYFSYDVKMKEKGDIPEGYSVSREKKERFSLILESASTNQTSMYLCATSSPGQNSPLHFGNGTRLTVT.

V usage is TRBV29-1 and J usage is TRBJ1-3; D ambiguous. The CDR3 consists of 13 residues. Germline assignment: CDR1 SQVTM and CDR2 ANQGSEA. Between the trimmed V and J ends, which lost 6 bases and 2 bases, there was a span of 11 bases. The CDR3 here is CSVLTHPGNTIYF. The DNA of the CDR3 is TGCAGCGTCCTAACTCATCCTGGAAACACCATATATTTT.

V gene TRBV19 combines with J gene TRBJ2-3, with D perhaps TRBD1 or TRBD2 (6 bases each). CDR1 LNHDA and CDR2 SQIVND come from the germline V gene (reference sequence). The V gene lost 7 bases and the J gene lost 2 bases, with 16 bases spanning the gap. The CDR3 loop spans 15 amino acids. Here the CDR3 reads CASTLGGGLTDTQYF. CDR3 in DNA: TGTGCCAGTACCCTCGGAGGGGGACTCACAGATACGCAGTATTTT.

This clone showed up just once. V and J are TRBV11-3 and TRBJ2-1, with 8 bases matching TRBD2. V shed 3 bases and J 7 bases; nucleotides not matched to a gene: 5. The length of the CDR3 is 14 residues. Per germline, CDR1 SGHNT and CDR2 YENEEA. The CDR3 is CASSFGTSINEQFF. CDR3 nucleotide sequence: TGTGCCAGCAGCTTCGGGACTAGTATAAATGAGCAGTTCTTC.

The chain is built from TRBV5-1 and TRBJ2-3; 8 nucleotides align to TRBD2. This CDR3 is 16 amino acids long. The ends lost 2 bases at V and 0 bases at J; junction bases unmatched: 5. The V gene's germline CDR1 is SGHRS and CDR2 YFSETQ. The CDR3 DNA is TGCGCCAGCAGCTTTGGACTAGCCCCTAGCACAGATACGCAGTATTTT. Its translation: CASSFGLAPSTDTQYF.